Listed here are 14 T cell receptor beta chains from one sample, sequenced in a study of T-cell reconstitution after alpha-beta-depleted transplantation in children. The TCRbeta library was prepared with unique molecular identifiers. TCRdb re-derived calls from the PCR reads in MiXCR, one entry per CDR3 protein. This table holds 550,000 to 800,000 distinct CDR3 sequences, less than 15% found once. This sample comprised PBMCs, obtained before TCRalphabeta/CD19-depleted stem cell transplant. The receptors were sampled from a girl aged 2 to 10 with congenital amegakaryocytic thrombocytopenia, due to receive a stem cell transplant.

Many counts were recorded for this clonotype. The rearrangement joins TRBV20-1 to TRBJ2-2; D is ambiguous. Germline V gene lookup returns CDR1 DFQATT and CDR2 SNEGSKA (reference sequence). V was trimmed by 2 bases and J by 0 bases, leaving 4 bases between them. The CDR3 totals 13 residues. This CDR3 is CSARHTNTGELFF. CDR3 bases: TGCAGTGCTAGACATACGAACACCGGGGAGCTGTTTTTT.

This clonotype has ten or more counts. V gene TRBV12-3 or TRBV12-4 combines with J gene TRBJ2-7, with 7 positions matching TRBD1. The ends lost 2 bases at V and 2 bases at J; junction bases unmatched: 6. The CDR3 length is 15 residues. The CDR3 protein is CASSLRTGRTYEQYF. The CDR3 nucleotides are TGTGCCAGCAGTTTACGGACAGGCCGAACCTACGAGCAGTACTTC.

This clonotype came up many times. This chain uses TRBV7-2 with TRBJ2-1; D uncertain. Looked up from germline, CDR1 is SGHTA and CDR2 is FQGNSA. This CDR3 has 13 residues. V dropped 8 bases and J dropped 2 bases, with 10 bases sitting between them. Here the CDR3 reads CASGHPPYNEQFF. DNA of the CDR3: TGTGCCAGCGGGCACCCTCCCTACAATGAGCAGTTCTTC.

A note on this clonotype: This may come from a read error, since a much larger clone is one base off. The chain uses TRBV7-2 and TRBJ2-7, with D perhaps matching TRBD1 (5 bases). CDR3 length: 16 amino acids. CDR1 is SGHTA, CDR2 FQGNSA, per germline. This chain's CDR3 is CASSPIGHRSSHEQYF. The CDR3, as DNA: TGTGCCAGCAGCCCCATTGGTCACAGGAGCTCCCACGAGCAGTACTTC.

J is TRBJ2-3 and V is TRBV5-1; tentatively, D is TRBD2 (5 bases). Germline assignment: CDR1 SGHRS and CDR2 YFSETQ. CDR3 length: 14 amino acids. V was trimmed by 4 bases and J by 2 bases, leaving 11 bases between them. CDR3 in DNA: TGCGCCAGCAGCAGCGAAGCGGTCACAGATACGCAGTATTTT. It codes for CASSSEAVTDTQYF.

In its sample, this clonotype was seen a few times. The chain employs TRBV12-3 or TRBV12-4 and TRBJ2-7; D is ambiguous. V was cut by 4 bases and J by 0 bases, with 7 bases left in between. The CDR3 sequence is 13 residues long. The CDR3 coding sequence is TGTGCCAGCAGTTGGCAGGACTCCTACGAGCAGTACTTC. This encodes CASSWQDSYEQYF.

A word on this clonotype: A single base separates this from a much larger clone, so it may be a read error. V is TRBV20-1 and J is TRBJ2-7; TRBD2 agrees at 8 bases. The CDR3 covers 16 residues. The V gene's germline CDR1 is DFQATT and CDR2 SNEGSKA (reference sequence). CDR3 bases: TGCGGTGCTAGAGATCGCAAGCGGGAGTGGTCCTACGAGCAGTACTTC. The encoded protein is CGARDRKREWSYEQYF.

In this sample, this clonotype turned up many times. The chain recombines TRBV12-3 or TRBV12-4 with TRBJ2-1; a weak D match, TRBD2 (6 bases). V lost 5 bases and J 12 bases, leaving 14 bases between the germline ends. The CDR3 length is 12 residues. The DNA of the CDR3 is TGTGCCAGCAGTCAAACGGGAGTCTGGCAGTTCTTC. Its translation: CASSQTGVWQFF.

This clonotype was found many times. The chain couples TRBV5-1 to TRBJ2-2, with TRBD2 as a possible D gene (6 bases). CDR3 length equals 18 residues. The germline V gene encodes CDR1 SGHRS and CDR2 YFSETQ. Trimming took off 6 bases at V and 6 bases at J, with 27 bases between the two ends. CDR3 region: CASTDSEGSGYWAGELFF. The CDR3 DNA is TGCGCCAGCACCGACTCGGAGGGTAGCGGTTACTGGGCCGGGGAGCTGTTTTTT.

This clonotype was detected ten times or more. This chain links TRBV9 with TRBJ1-6; 7 bases are shared with TRBD1. The germline V gene has CDR1 SGDLS and CDR2 YYNGEE. The CDR3 is made up of 15 amino acids. V gave up 2 bases and J gave up 7 bases; unmatched junction bases: 6. CDR3 residues: CASSVGRGTNSPLHF. The CDR3 DNA follows: TGTGCCAGCAGCGTTGGCAGGGGGACGAATTCACCCCTCCACTTT.

The table lists this clonotype with many counts. The chain carries TRBV6-5 and TRBJ2-5; D not resolved. Germline assignment: CDR1 MNHEY and CDR2 SVGAGI. Deletions cut 0 bases from V and 5 bases from J, with 19 bases between. This CDR3 has 17 residues. CDR3 nucleotide sequence: TGTGCCAGCAGTTACTCCTTCTCCCCCTGGAGTATGGAGACCCAGTACTTC. Translated: CASSYSFSPWSMETQYF.

Only a few counts were recorded for this clonotype. The chain recombines TRBV28 with TRBJ2-7, with a weak D call TRBD1 (5 bases). The CDR3 runs to 17 residues. V lost 3 bases, J lost 6 bases, and 24 bases lay in between. CDR1 MDHEN and CDR2 SYDVKM come from the germline V gene. The CDR3 sequence: CASSFRGVGVPFSEQYF. In DNA, the CDR3 is TGTGCCAGCAGTTTCAGAGGCGTAGGGGTCCCCTTTAGCGAGCAGTACTTC.

V usage is TRBV7-6 and J usage is TRBJ1-1; D perhaps matches TRBD1 (6 bases). This CDR3 has 13 residues. Germline V gene data show CDR1 as SGHVS and CDR2 as FNYEAQ. V lost 5 bases and J 6 bases, leaving 13 bases between the germline ends. CDR3 coding DNA: TGTGCCAGCAGCCAGGGGAGGGGGGCTGAAGCTTTCTTT. This gives the protein CASSQGRGAEAFF.

This clonotype has at least ten counts. The rearrangement joins TRBV5-1 to TRBJ1-4, with D perhaps TRBD1 (5 bases). Trimming stripped 0 bases from V and 6 bases from J, with 9 bases between. There are 14 residues in the CDR3. Germline CDR1 SGHRS, CDR2 YFSETQ. CDR3 loop: CASSLELGDEKLFF. The CDR3 DNA follows: TGCGCCAGCAGCTTGGAATTGGGGGATGAAAAACTGTTTTTT.